One and the same sample provided the 32 T cell receptor beta chains below, sequenced in a study of cytomegalovirus exposure and HLA in healthy donors. Generated by immunoSEQ multiplex PCR, the TCRdb table keeps only in-frame clones and is missing some. Among 200,000 to 300,000 clones, about nine tenths were seen once, and the ten largest hold just over 3%. The sequencing input was PBMCs. These TCRs come from a woman in her 30s in good health and CMV-seronegative.

The rearrangement joins TRBV7-2 to TRBJ2-2; 7 bases are a match to TRBD1. V dropped 2 bases and J dropped 3; count of bases not matched to a gene: 6. The V gene's germline CDR1 is SGHTA and CDR2 FQGNSA. The CDR3 is made up of 16 amino acids. The CDR3 reads CASSLLPTGYTGELFF. The DNA for the CDR3 is TGTGCCAGCAGCTTACTTCCGACAGGGTACACCGGGGAGCTGTTTTTT.

CDR3 DNA: TGTGCCAGCAAACCTAAAGAGGCCCCTTGGGTTTATGGCTACACCTTC. This sequence encodes CASKPKEAPWVYGYTF. V and J are TRBV28 and TRBJ1-2; D is unresolved. The ends were cut back, 7 bases at V and 5 bases at J, with 23 bases in the middle. This CDR3 region has 16 residues. Looked up from germline, CDR1 is MDHEN and CDR2 is SYDVKM.

This clone was seen once. The CDR3 region has the DNA TGTGCCACCAGCAGAGAACGGAGCGGGGGAACAGATACGCAGTATTTT. It yields the protein CATSRERSGGTDTQYF. V gene TRBV15 combines with J gene TRBJ2-3, with 8 bases identical to TRBD2. The CDR3 length is 16 residues. Germline V gene data show CDR1 as LNHNV and CDR2 as YYDKDF (reference sequence). Unmatched junction bases numbered 5, after V lost 0 bases and J lost 3 bases.

On this clone: This sample includes further DNA sequences coding for the same CDR3. V usage is TRBV4-1 and J usage is TRBJ1-4, with D unresolved. Trimming stripped 1 base from V and 4 bases from J, with 7 bases between. Per germline, CDR1 MGHRA and CDR2 YSYEKL. This CDR3 contains 14 residues. The CDR3 loop reads CASSQGVGNEKLFF. In DNA, the CDR3 is TGCGCCAGCAGCCAAGGAGTGGGTAATGAAAAACTGTTTTTT.

This clone has only one observation. The chain carries TRBV29-1 and TRBJ2-7, with 8 bases matching TRBD2. The germline V gene has CDR1 SQVTM and CDR2 ANQGSEA. The CDR3 is 15 amino acids. V shed 4 bases, J shed 3 bases, and the junction held 11 bases outside the gene matches. The CDR3 loop reads CSVAPWRSGNYEQYF. The CDR3 DNA sequence: TGCAGCGTTGCCCCCTGGCGTAGCGGGAACTACGAGCAGTACTTC.

This chain links TRBV27 with TRBJ2-1, with D hard to call. Deletions cut 5 bases from V and 8 bases from J, with 7 bases between. Germline assignment: CDR1 MNHEY and CDR2 SMNVEV (reference sequence). This CDR3 is built from 11 residues. The CDR3 here is CASSRLDEQFF. The CDR3 bases are TGTGCCAGCAGTCGTTTGGATGAGCAGTTCTTC.

This chain links TRBV7-3 with TRBJ2-2; 7 bases map to TRBD2. This CDR3 region has 16 residues. Losses at the gene ends were 5 bases for V and 6 bases for J; bases not matched to a gene: 12. The germline V gene has CDR1 SGHTA and CDR2 FQGTGA. DNA of the CDR3: TGTGCCAGCAGCCCCTTAGCAGGCGGGAGCGCCGGGGAGCTGTTTTTT. Amino acid sequence: CASSPLAGGSAGELFF.

This clone was counted at least ten times. The genes are TRBV20-1 and TRBJ2-7; unclear D gene. This CDR3 has 11 residues. CDR1 and CDR2 from the germline V gene are DFQATT and SNEGSKA (reference sequence). The germline V and J ends were trimmed by 1 base and 6 bases, with 7 bases remaining between them. This chain's CDR3 is CSARVQSEQYF. CDR3 DNA sequence: TGCAGTGCTAGAGTTCAGAGCGAGCAGTACTTC.

This clone came up once. The rearrangement joins TRBV9 to TRBJ2-7; no clear D. V dropped 4 bases and J dropped 0 bases, with 14 bases sitting between them. The length of the CDR3 is 15 residues. Germline V gene sequence: CDR1 SGDLS, CDR2 YYNGEE. The CDR3: CASSPHPAYSYEQYF. CDR3 in DNA: TGTGCCAGCAGCCCCCACCCGGCCTACTCCTACGAGCAGTACTTC.

This sequence joins TRBV28 and TRBJ2-1, with D perhaps matching TRBD1 (5 bases). V was clipped by 6 bases and J by 1 base, with 10 bases between them. CDR3 length: 14 residues. Per the germline V gene, CDR1 is MDHEN and CDR2 is SYDVKM. CDR3 sequence reads: CASRFRVSYNEQFF. The CDR3 DNA follows: TGTGCCAGCAGATTCAGGGTTTCCTACAATGAGCAGTTCTTC. Full variable domain (outside the CDR3, taken from reference TRBV28 and TRBJ2-1): DVKVTQSSRYLVKRTGEKVFLECVQDMDHENMFWYRQDPGLGLRLIYFSYDVKMKEKGDIPEGYSVSREKKERFSLILESASTNQTSMYLCASRFRVSYNEQFFGPGTRLTVL.

The chain couples TRBV9 to TRBJ2-3; 10 bases align to TRBD2. Trimming took 4 bases from V and 3 from J; bases not matched to a gene: 5. Per the germline V gene, CDR1 is SGDLS and CDR2 is YYNGEE. This CDR3 comprises 15 residues. The CDR3 DNA reads TGTGCCAGCAGCACCGGACTAGCGGCGACAGATACGCAGTATTTT. It is translated as CASSTGLAATDTQYF.

For this clone: The same CDR3 arises from other DNA sequences in this sample as well. V is TRBV29-1 and J is TRBJ2-2; 8 bases are a match to TRBD1. The CDR3 is 12 amino acids. The J segment lost 5 bases and the V segment lost 6 bases, leaving 2 bases of the junction unmatched. Germline CDR1 reads SQVTM; CDR2 reads ANQGSEA. CDR3 residues: CSVDRGTGELFF. The DNA for the CDR3 is TGCAGCGTCGACAGGGGTACCGGGGAGCTGTTTTTT.

This chain joins TRBV27 and TRBJ2-5; TRBD2 aligns across 9 bases. The CDR3 runs 13 residues. Germline V gene lookup returns CDR1 MNHEY and CDR2 SMNVEV (reference sequence). J gave up 4 bases and V 6 bases, and 3 bases lay outside the gene matches. CDR3 nucleotide sequence: TGTGCCAGCAGCCCTAGCGGGATAGAGACCCAGTACTTC. This sequence encodes CASSPSGIETQYF.

This clone came up once. The gene calls are TRBV7-3 and TRBJ2-1; D uncertain. The V and J ends lost 2 bases and 0 bases respectively, with 17 bases between them. CDR1 and CDR2 from the germline V gene are SGHTA and FQGTGA. CDR3 length: 18 amino acids. This CDR3 is CASSLPELPTDSYNEQFF. CDR3 bases: TGTGCCAGCAGCTTACCCGAATTACCCACGGACTCCTACAATGAGCAGTTCTTC.

The genes are TRBV19 and TRBJ1-3; D remains unclear. Trimming left V 3 bases short and J 1 base short, with 7 bases between. Germline CDR1 LNHDA, CDR2 SQIVND (reference sequence). This CDR3 region has 14 residues. The CDR3 reads CASSIGESGNTIYF. The CDR3 DNA reads TGTGCCAGTAGTATCGGAGAGTCTGGAAACACCATATATTTT.

The chain links TRBV29-1 to TRBJ2-7; D remains ambiguous. The germline V gene has CDR1 SQVTM and CDR2 ANQGSEA. This CDR3 contains 12 residues. V dropped 4 bases and J dropped 1 base, with 8 bases sitting between them. The CDR3 DNA follows: TGCAGCGTTGTCTCCGATTCCTACGAGCAGTACTTC. Translating it yields CSVVSDSYEQYF.

The chain recombines TRBV5-1 with TRBJ2-7; either TRBD1 or TRBD2 may fit D (6 bases each). Germline CDR1 reads SGHRS; CDR2 reads YFSETQ. The V and J ends lost 0 bases and 3 bases respectively, with 13 bases between them. This CDR3 has 15 amino acids. CDR3 loop: CASSLVTGANYEQYF. CDR3 DNA: TGCGCCAGCAGCTTGGTTACGGGGGCGAACTACGAGCAGTACTTC.

CDR3 in DNA: TGTGCCAGCAGCTTAAGTGGACGCCAGAGCTCCTACGAGCAGTACTTC. This gives the protein CASSLSGRQSSYEQYF. The chain is built from TRBV7-2 and TRBJ2-7; D gene ambiguous. The CDR3 sequence is 16 residues long. Germline CDR1 and CDR2: SGHTA and FQGNSA. V shed 2 bases and J shed 0 bases, with 14 bases lying between them.

The chain joins TRBV4-3 to TRBJ2-7, with a tentative D call TRBD1 (6 bases). The V end was cut by 0 bases, the J end by 5 bases, with 17 bases between. The length of the CDR3 is 16 residues. Looked up from germline, CDR1 is LGHNA and CDR2 is YSLEER. CDR3: CASSQDLATGSDEQYF. DNA of the CDR3: TGCGCCAGCAGCCAAGATCTAGCCACAGGGAGTGACGAGCAGTACTTC.

The chain combines TRBV29-1 with TRBJ2-7; possibly TRBD1 or TRBD2 for D (5 bases each). This CDR3 comprises 14 residues. Germline V gene data show CDR1 as SQVTM and CDR2 as ANQGSEA. Trimming took 5 bases from V and 3 from J, leaving 17 bases between them. The CDR3 sequence is CSVFLPRGDYEQYF. The CDR3 DNA reads as TGCAGCGTTTTTCTACCCCGAGGGGACTACGAGCAGTACTTC.

This chain uses TRBV6-5 with TRBJ2-7; 7 bases are shared with TRBD1. Per germline, CDR1 MNHEY and CDR2 SVGAGI. The J segment lost 6 bases and the V segment lost 0 bases, leaving 8 bases of the junction unmatched. There are 15 residues in the CDR3. CDR3 sequence (DNA): TGTGCCAGCAGTTACTCTACAGGGGCTTATGGCGAGCAGTACTTC. Its protein is CASSYSTGAYGEQYF.

The chain is built from TRBV28 and TRBJ2-7, with 7 bases matching TRBD1. With 6 bases clipped from V and 7 bases from J, the junction kept 12 bases outside the gene matches. CDR1 and CDR2 from the germline V gene are MDHEN and SYDVKM. CDR3 length: 14 amino acids. CDR3 DNA sequence: TGTGCCAGCAGAAGTAGGGACAGCTACTATGAGCAGTACTTC. Protein: CASRSRDSYYEQYF.

This chain links TRBV5-1 with TRBJ2-7; 13 bases align to TRBD2. This CDR3 has 15 residues. Germline loops: CDR1 SGHRS, CDR2 YFSETQ. J was trimmed by 6 bases and V by 4 bases; bases with no gene match: 7. CDR3 sequence: CASSITSGRVIEQYF. The CDR3, as DNA: TGCGCCAGCAGCATCACTAGCGGGAGGGTTATCGAGCAGTACTTC.

This clone was counted between two and nine times. V usage is TRBV25-1 and J usage is TRBJ2-5; D may be TRBD2 (6 bases). The V end lost 6 bases, the J end lost 5 bases, and 25 bases lay between the germline ends. The CDR3 contains 17 residues. Germline V gene sequence: CDR1 MGHDK, CDR2 SYGVNS. The CDR3 loop reads CASRGGTGPPLPETQYF. CDR3 nucleotide sequence: TGTGCCAGCAGGGGCGGGACGGGCCCCCCTCTACCCGAGACCCAGTACTTC.

The genes are TRBV7-9 and TRBJ2-5; 11 nucleotides agree with TRBD1. CDR3 length equals 14 residues. CDR1 SEHNR and CDR2 FQNEAQ come from the germline V gene (reference sequence). With V trimmed by 4 bases and J by 6 bases, 4 bases remained unmatched. CDR3 DNA sequence: TGTGCCAGCAGCTCGGGGGACAGGGGGAAGACCCAGTACTTC. This sequence encodes CASSSGDRGKTQYF.

This chain joins TRBV6-5 and TRBJ2-7, with D tentatively TRBD1 or TRBD2 (7 bases each). This CDR3 spans 14 amino acids. Germline V gene data show CDR1 as MNHEY and CDR2 as SVGAGI. Trimming shortened V by 6 bases and J by 3 bases, and 15 bases separated the two germline ends. Here the CDR3 DNA reads TGTGCCAGCAGAACAGGGGAGGGTTACTACGAGCAGTACTTC. Translated: CASRTGEGYYEQYF.

The chain joins TRBV25-1 to TRBJ2-3, with 7 bases aligning to TRBD1. V shed 5 bases and J 0 bases; nucleotides not matched to a gene: 8. The CDR3 has 16 residues. Per the germline V gene, CDR1 is MGHDK and CDR2 is SYGVNS. CDR3 sequence: CASSSGRRGSTDTQYF. The CDR3, as DNA: TGTGCCAGCAGTTCTGGGCGCAGGGGGAGCACAGATACGCAGTATTTT.

The V call is TRBV11-2, the J call TRBJ2-1; possible D gene TRBD1, 5 bases. Germline values: CDR1 SGHAT, CDR2 FQNNGV. The V and J ends lost 1 base and 5 bases respectively, with 6 bases between them. The CDR3 has 13 residues. CDR3 bases: TGTGCCAGCAGCTTAGGCAGGGACAATGAGCAGTTCTTC. Translation: CASSLGRDNEQFF. The full variable domain, completed using reference TRBV11-2 and TRBJ2-1, is EAGVAQSPRYKIIEKRQSVAFWCNPISGHATLYWYQQILGQGPKLLIQFQNNGVVDDSQLPKDRFSAERLKGVDSTLKIQPAKLEDSAVYLCASSLGRDNEQFFGPGTRLTVL.

The chain uses TRBV2 and TRBJ2-5; 7 nucleotides agree with TRBD2. V gave up 3 bases and J gave up 3 bases; unmatched junction bases: 4. The germline V gene has CDR1 SNHLY and CDR2 FYNNEI. This CDR3 region has 14 residues. CDR3 protein: CASSESLAEETQYF. CDR3 DNA: TGTGCCAGCAGTGAGTCTCTAGCGGAAGAGACCCAGTACTTC.

This rearrangement joins TRBV28 to TRBJ2-7, with D unclear. The germline V gene has CDR1 MDHEN and CDR2 SYDVKM. The V end lost 1 base, the J end lost 1 base, and 8 bases lay between the germline ends. The CDR3 runs 14 residues. The DNA for the CDR3 is TGTGCCAGCAGTTTATCCTGGATTTCCTACGAGCAGTACTTC. Its translation is CASSLSWISYEQYF.

This sequence joins TRBV19 and TRBJ1-5, with 9 bases lining up with TRBD1. J lost 2 bases, V lost 10 bases, and 9 bases had no gene match. The CDR3 spans 15 residues. Per the germline V gene, CDR1 is LNHDA and CDR2 is SQIVND (reference sequence). In DNA, the CDR3 is TGTGCCACGGGACAGGGCGAATTGGGCAATCAGCCCCAGCATTTT. Amino acid sequence: CATGQGELGNQPQHF.

CDR3 coding DNA: TGTGCCAGCAGCTTACTTCTAGGGACTAGCGGGAGGGCCTGGCTGTGGGAGCAGTACTTC. This codes for CASSLLLGTSGRAWLWEQYF. The chain employs TRBV11-3 and TRBJ2-7, with 16 bases that match TRBD2. The CDR3 loop spans 20 amino acids. The germline CDR1 and CDR2 sequences are SGHNT and YENEEA. V dropped 2 bases and J dropped 7; count of bases not matched to a gene: 17.